The clone carrying this TCR beta chain has at least ten counts. These data are taken from a study of T cells in Graves' hyperthyroidism and ophthalmopathy. In the study overall: Peripheral blood collection took place at initial diagnosis, before any treatment.

The CDR3 is 14 residues long. CDR1 LNHNV and CDR2 YYDKDF come from the germline V gene (reference sequence). Between the trimmed V and J ends, which lost 5 bases and 7 bases, there was a span of 15 bases. It was RNA transcripts that yielded the amplified TCR beta CDR3 regions. HTBI primers were used for first-round RT-PCR of the TCR CDR3. Each CDR3 protein is one row after TCRdb ran MiXCR on the multiplex PCR reads. The sample contains approximately 430,000 distinct CDR3 sequences, around 16% of which appear only once. This chain uses TRBV15 with TRBJ2-1; D is ambiguous. The receptor was derived from a woman aged 18-30 years with Graves' hyperthyroidism. Material for sequencing was blood. The CDR3 region is CATSFNVLLNEQFF. The CDR3 DNA reads as TGTGCCACCAGCTTTAATGTTTTGCTGAATGAGCAGTTCTTC.